These 11 T cell receptor beta chains share one sample of origin, sequenced in a study of T-cell reconstitution after alpha-beta-depleted transplantation in children. As it was prepared, the TCRbeta library received unique molecular identifiers. MiXCR, applied by TCRdb to the PCR reads, yields one record per CDR3 protein. Altogether 500,000 or so distinct CDR3 sequences are present, roughly 11% being singletons, with the ten largest covering 14%. This specimen consisted of PBMCs, mostly from graft donor cells, obtained 180 days after TCRalphabeta/CD19-depleted stem cell transplant. Receptor source: a female patient between 2 and 15 years old who had a stem cell transplant for aplastic anemia, so the T cells may come from the graft donor.

V usage is TRBV14 and J usage is TRBJ2-1, with D possibly TRBD1 on 7 matching bases. The CDR3 is made up of 14 amino acids. Per germline, CDR1 SGHDN and CDR2 FVKESK. V was cut by 8 bases and J by 4 bases, with 15 bases left in between. The chain's CDR3 is CASRGGGPYNEQFF. The DNA of the CDR3 is TGTGCCAGCCGCGGAGGGGGCCCATACAATGAGCAGTTCTTC.

This clonotype was found a few times. CDR3 protein: CASSLIEGREQFF. In DNA, the CDR3 is TGTGCCAGCAGCCTGATCGAGGGCCGTGAGCAGTTCTTC. The chain couples TRBV14 to TRBJ2-1; D perhaps matches TRBD2 (5 bases). Germline V gene lookup returns CDR1 SGHDN and CDR2 FVKESK. The CDR3 covers 13 residues. Between the trimmed V and J ends, which lost 4 bases and 9 bases, there was a span of 13 bases.

This clonotype was counted only a few times. The J gene is TRBJ2-7, the V gene TRBV15, with a possible D match to TRBD2 (6 bases). V lost 5 bases to trimming and J lost 9 bases, with 17 bases between them. CDR1 is LNHNV and CDR2 is YYDKDF in the germline V gene (reference sequence). The CDR3 runs 13 residues. CDR3 loop: CATSGVGTEGQYV. The DNA for the CDR3 is TGTGCCACCAGCGGAGTTGGGACTGAAGGGCAGTACGTC.

The V and J genes are TRBV28 and TRBJ2-7; maybe TRBD1 (6 bases). V gave up 7 bases and J gave up 1 base, with 20 bases separating them. Germline V gives CDR1 MDHEN, CDR2 SYDVKM. CDR3 size: 16 residues. CDR3 region: CASTAIPRQDSYEQYF. In DNA form, the CDR3 reads TGTGCCAGCACCGCAATCCCCCGACAGGATTCCTACGAGCAGTACTTC.

The V and J genes are TRBV6-1 and TRBJ2-1; tentatively, D is TRBD1 or TRBD2 (5 bases each). The CDR3 sequence is 12 residues long. The V gene lost 3 bases and the J gene lost 13 bases, with 13 bases spanning the gap. The germline V gene encodes CDR1 MNHNS and CDR2 SASEGT. This chain's CDR3 is CASSDERDQQFF. The CDR3 nucleotides are TGTGCCAGCAGTGATGAGAGGGACCAACAGTTCTTC.

This clonotype was counted a few times. The chain couples TRBV5-7 to TRBJ2-6; a weak D match, TRBD2 (5 bases). TRBV5-7 is an ORF; its function is uncertain. V lost 4 bases and J lost 0, with 14 bases in between. This CDR3 has 17 residues. CDR3 DNA sequence: TGTGCCAGCAGCACGCAGGAGGCGCACTCTGGGGCCAACGTCCTGACTTTC. Protein: CASSTQEAHSGANVLTF.

The CDR3 loop is CASSPDRYYEQYF. The CDR3 DNA sequence: TGCGCCAGCAGCCCGGACAGGTACTACGAGCAGTACTTC. The chain has TRBV4-3 and TRBJ2-7; 7 bases map to TRBD1. The length of the CDR3 is 13 residues. Germline V gives CDR1 LGHNA, CDR2 YSLEER. The trim removed 4 bases at V and 3 bases at J, leaving 3 bases unmatched.

This clonotype turned up a few times. The chain combines TRBV29-1 with TRBJ1-1; D possibly corresponds to TRBD1 (5 bases). The CDR3 is 11 amino acids. V lost 4 bases to trimming and J lost 7 bases, with 10 bases between them. Germline CDR1 reads SQVTM; CDR2 reads ANQGSEA. The CDR3 DNA reads TGCAGCGTTGGCGGGGCCGATGAAGCTTTCTTT. This translates into CSVGGADEAFF.

The genes are TRBV12-3 or TRBV12-4 and TRBJ2-2, with D tentatively TRBD1 (6 bases). The V gene lost 5 bases and the J gene lost 4 bases, with 11 bases spanning the gap. The CDR3 runs 14 residues. CDR3 coding DNA: TGTGCCAGCAGTCCACGACAGGTCACCGGGGAGCTGTTTTTT. Protein: CASSPRQVTGELFF.

Concerning this clonotype: Sequence at one end of the junction differs from germline and may be a read error. This chain joins TRBV11-2 and TRBJ2-1; TRBD1 might be the D (6 bases). Germline CDR1 and CDR2: SGHAT and FQNNGV. The CDR3 extends over 15 amino acids. This CDR3 is CASSREGLRDNEQFF. The CDR3 DNA reads TGTGCCAGCAGCCGAGAAGGTCTCCGGGACAACGAGCAGTTCTTC.

This chain links TRBV7-2 with TRBJ1-2; no clear D gene. V lost 5 bases, J lost 4 bases, and 14 bases lay in between. Germline CDR1 and CDR2: SGHTA and FQGNSA. This CDR3 spans 14 amino acids. The CDR3 is CASSPLISSYGYTF. The CDR3 nucleotides are TGTGCCAGCAGCCCCTTAATTTCCAGCTATGGCTACACCTTC.